This T cell receptor (beta chain) was recovered during a study of early T cells in non-severe SARS-CoV-2 infection. Study context: The sequenced material was bulk RNA from unsorted whole blood, and its chains were unpaired.

Separate cDNA molecules each had unique molecular identifiers attached to them. TCRdb processed the 5' RACE reads anew with MiXCR; each CDR3 protein has one entry. The data contain tens of thousands of distinct CDR3 sequences, around 6% of them singletons. Overall study results and limits: Anti-spike CD8 responses were favored by VDJdb matching, which missed private and CD4 specificities.

V dropped 3 bases and J dropped 2 bases, with 10 bases sitting between them. Germline V gene sequence: CDR1 SQVTM, CDR2 ANQGSEA. The CDR3 consists of 13 residues. This clonotype was seen a handful of times. As yet, its antigen is unknown. The origin of this receptor is an adult who was a healthcare worker with PCR-confirmed SARS-CoV-2 infection or an uninfected control (not recorded which). The sample taken for sequencing was whole blood. The chain recombines TRBV29-1 with TRBJ2-5; D is uncertain. The CDR3 DNA is TGCAGCGTTGACAGGAGAACACAAGAGACCCAGTACTTC. Its protein is CSVDRRTQETQYF.